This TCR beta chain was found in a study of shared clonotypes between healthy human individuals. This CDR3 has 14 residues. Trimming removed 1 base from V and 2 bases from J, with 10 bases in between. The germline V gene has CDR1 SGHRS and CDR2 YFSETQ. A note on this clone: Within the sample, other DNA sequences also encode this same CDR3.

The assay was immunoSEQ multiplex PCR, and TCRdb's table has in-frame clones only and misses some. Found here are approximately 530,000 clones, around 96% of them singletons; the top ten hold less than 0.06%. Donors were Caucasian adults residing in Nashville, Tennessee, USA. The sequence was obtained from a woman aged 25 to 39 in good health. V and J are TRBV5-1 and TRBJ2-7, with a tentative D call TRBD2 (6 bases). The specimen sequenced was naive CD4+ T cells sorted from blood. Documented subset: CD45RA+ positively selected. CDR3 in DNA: TGCGCCAGCAGCTTGACGGGGGAAGCCTACGAGCAGTACTTC. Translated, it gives CASSLTGEAYEQYF.